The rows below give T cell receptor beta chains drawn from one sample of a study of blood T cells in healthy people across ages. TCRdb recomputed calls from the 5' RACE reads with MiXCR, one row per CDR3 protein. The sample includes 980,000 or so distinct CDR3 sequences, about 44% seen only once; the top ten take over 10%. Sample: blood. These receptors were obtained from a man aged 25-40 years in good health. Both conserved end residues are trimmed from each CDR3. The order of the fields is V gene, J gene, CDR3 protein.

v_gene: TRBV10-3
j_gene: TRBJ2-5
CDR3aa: AIARGGAKETQY

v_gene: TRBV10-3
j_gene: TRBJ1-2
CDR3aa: AINQGAGYGYT

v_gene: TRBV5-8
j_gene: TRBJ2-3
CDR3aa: ASSSWQGKDTQY

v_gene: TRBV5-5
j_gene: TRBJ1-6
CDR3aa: ASSFHQDRNSPLH

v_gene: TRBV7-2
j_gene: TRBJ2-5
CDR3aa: ASSQYGTGSEIQY

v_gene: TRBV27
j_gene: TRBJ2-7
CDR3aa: ASSLQDRNIEQY

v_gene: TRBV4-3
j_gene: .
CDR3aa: ASSQEGPISSYEQY

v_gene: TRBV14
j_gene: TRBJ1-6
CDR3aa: ASHNQEGYNSPLH

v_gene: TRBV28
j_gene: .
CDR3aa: ASSLDWRRETQY

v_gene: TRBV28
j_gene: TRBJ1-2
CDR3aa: ASSRQGTNYGYT

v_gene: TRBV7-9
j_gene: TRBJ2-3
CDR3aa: ASSRSGWGTDTQY

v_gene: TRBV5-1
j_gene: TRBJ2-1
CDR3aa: ASGATGGGEQF

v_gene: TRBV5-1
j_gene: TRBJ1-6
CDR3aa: ASSFSPTGRNNSPLH

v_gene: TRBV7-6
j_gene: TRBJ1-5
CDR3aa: ASSINRDQPQH

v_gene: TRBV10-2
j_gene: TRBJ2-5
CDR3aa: ASSEFRMRTQY

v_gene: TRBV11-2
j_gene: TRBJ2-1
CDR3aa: AGSLDRGRGRRNEQF

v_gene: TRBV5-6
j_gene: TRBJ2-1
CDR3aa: ASSATIGNEQF

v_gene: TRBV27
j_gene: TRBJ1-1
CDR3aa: ASRRVTNTEAF

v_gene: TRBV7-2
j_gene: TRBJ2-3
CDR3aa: ASSFTSGGLTDTQY

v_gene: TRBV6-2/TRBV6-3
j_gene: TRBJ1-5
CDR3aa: ASIMGQPSNQPQH

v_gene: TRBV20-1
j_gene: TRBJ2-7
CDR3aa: SASGTRSYEQY

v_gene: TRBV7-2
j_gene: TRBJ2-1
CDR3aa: ASSLDTAGQF